The clone carrying this T cell receptor (beta chain) came up many times. The CDR3 is made up of 16 amino acids. Germline lookup yields CDR1 SGHRS and CDR2 YFSETQ. V was pared by 4 bases and J by 0 bases, with 11 bases between. This sample is part of a study of T-cell memory formation after mild COVID-19. TCRdb analysed the 5' RACE reads with MiXCR anew, one entry per CDR3 protein. The table shows roughly 450,000 distinct CDR3 sequences, with 18% occurring only once. The chain uses TRBV5-1 and TRBJ2-6, with a possible D match to TRBD1 (6 bases). The sequencing sample was made of PBMCs or a T cell subset sorted from them (not recorded which). The receptor's source is an adult woman who had mild COVID-19 (a few samples of this study predate the infection). Cell type and time point are not known. CDR3 bases: TGCGCCAGCAGCAGGGGGACCGCCTCTGGGGCCAACGTCCTGACTTTC. Its protein product is CASSRGTASGANVLTF.